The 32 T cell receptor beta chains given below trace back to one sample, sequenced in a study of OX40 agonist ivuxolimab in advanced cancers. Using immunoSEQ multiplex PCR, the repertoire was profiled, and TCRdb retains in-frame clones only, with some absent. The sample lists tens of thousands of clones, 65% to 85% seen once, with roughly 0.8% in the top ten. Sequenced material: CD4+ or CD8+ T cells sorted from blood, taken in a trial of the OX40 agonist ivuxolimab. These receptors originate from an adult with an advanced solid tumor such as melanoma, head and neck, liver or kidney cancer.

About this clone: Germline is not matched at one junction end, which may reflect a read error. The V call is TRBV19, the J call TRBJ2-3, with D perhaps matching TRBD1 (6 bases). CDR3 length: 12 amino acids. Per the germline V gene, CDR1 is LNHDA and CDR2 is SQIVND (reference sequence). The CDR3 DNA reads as TGTGCCAGTAGTTACGGACAGAGGCTCTTTTCTTTT. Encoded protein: CASSYGQRLFSF.

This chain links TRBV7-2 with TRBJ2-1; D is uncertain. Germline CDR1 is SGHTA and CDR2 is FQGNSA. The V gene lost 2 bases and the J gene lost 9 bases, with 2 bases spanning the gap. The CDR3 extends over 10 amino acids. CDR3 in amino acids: CASSLIEQFF. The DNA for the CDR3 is TGTGCCAGCAGCTTAATTGAGCAGTTCTTC.

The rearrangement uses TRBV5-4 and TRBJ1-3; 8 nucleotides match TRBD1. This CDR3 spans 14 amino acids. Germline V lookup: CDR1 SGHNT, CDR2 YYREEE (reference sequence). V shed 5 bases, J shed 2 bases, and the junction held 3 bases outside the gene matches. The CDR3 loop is CASSRQGTGNTIYF. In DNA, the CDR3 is TGTGCCAGCAGTAGACAGGGGACTGGAAACACCATATATTTT.

The CDR3 loop is CASSLMGNYGYTF. The CDR3 coding sequence is TGTGCCAGCAGCTTAATGGGCAACTATGGCTACACCTTC. The chain combines TRBV7-9 with TRBJ1-2; D not certain. The germline CDR1 and CDR2 sequences are SEHNR and FQNEAQ (reference sequence). CDR3 length: 13 residues. Trimming cost V 2 bases and J 2 bases, with 6 bases left between them.

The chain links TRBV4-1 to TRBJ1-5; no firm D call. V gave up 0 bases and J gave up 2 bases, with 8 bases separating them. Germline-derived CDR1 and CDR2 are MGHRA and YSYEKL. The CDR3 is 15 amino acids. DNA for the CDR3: TGCGCCAGCAGCCAAGATCGGCAGGGCAATCAGCCCCAGCATTTT. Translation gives CASSQDRQGNQPQHF.

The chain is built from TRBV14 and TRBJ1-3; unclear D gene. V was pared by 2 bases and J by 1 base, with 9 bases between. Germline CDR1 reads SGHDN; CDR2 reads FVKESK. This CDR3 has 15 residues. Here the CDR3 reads CASSQHRSSGNTIYF. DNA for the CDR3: TGTGCCAGCAGCCAACACAGAAGTTCTGGAAACACCATATATTTT.

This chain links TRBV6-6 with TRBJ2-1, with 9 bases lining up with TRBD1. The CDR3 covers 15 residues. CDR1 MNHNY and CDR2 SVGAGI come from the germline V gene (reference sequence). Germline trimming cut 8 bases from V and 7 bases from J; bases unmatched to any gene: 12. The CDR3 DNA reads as TGTGCCAGCGCCCTCCGGGACAGGGCGTTGAATGAGCAGTTCTTC. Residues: CASALRDRALNEQFF.

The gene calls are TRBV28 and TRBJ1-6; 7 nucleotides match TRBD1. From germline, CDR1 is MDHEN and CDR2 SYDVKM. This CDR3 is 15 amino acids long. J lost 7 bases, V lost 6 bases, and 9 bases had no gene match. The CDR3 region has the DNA TGTGCCAGCAGGCCCCCCCAGGGGGTGAATTCACCCCTCCACTTT. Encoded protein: CASRPPQGVNSPLHF.

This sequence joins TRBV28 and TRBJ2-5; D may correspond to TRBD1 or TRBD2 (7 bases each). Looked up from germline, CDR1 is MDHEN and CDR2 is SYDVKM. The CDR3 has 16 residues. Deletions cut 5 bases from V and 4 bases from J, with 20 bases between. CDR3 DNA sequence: TGTGCCAGCAGTAGGACGACAGGGAGGGTTGGAGAGACCCAGTACTTC. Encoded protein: CASSRTTGRVGETQYF.

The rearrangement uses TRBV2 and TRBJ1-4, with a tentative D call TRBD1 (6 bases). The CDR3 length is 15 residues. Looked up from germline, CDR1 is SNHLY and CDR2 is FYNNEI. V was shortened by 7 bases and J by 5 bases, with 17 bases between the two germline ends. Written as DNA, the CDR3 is TGTGCCAGCAACCTCAACAGGGTTGCGAATGAAAAACTGTTTTTT. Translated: CASNLNRVANEKLFF.

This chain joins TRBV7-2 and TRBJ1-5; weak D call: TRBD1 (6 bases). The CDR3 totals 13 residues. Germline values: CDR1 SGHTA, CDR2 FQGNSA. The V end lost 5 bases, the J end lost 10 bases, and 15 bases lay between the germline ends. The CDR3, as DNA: TGTGCCAGCAGCGCCGAAAGGGGGGGCCCCCAGCATTTT. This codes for CASSAERGGPQHF.

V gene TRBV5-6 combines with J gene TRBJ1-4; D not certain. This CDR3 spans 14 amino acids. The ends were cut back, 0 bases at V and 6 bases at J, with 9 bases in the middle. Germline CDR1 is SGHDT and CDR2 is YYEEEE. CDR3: CASSLGSRYEKLFF. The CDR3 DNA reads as TGTGCCAGCAGCTTGGGAAGCAGATATGAAAAACTGTTTTTT. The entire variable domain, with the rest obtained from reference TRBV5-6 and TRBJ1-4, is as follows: DAGVTQSPTHLIKTRGQQVTLRCSPKSGHDTVSWYQQALGQGPQFIFQYYEEEERQRGNFPDRFSGHQFPNYSSELNVNALLLGDSALYLCASSLGSRYEKLFFGSGTQLSVL.

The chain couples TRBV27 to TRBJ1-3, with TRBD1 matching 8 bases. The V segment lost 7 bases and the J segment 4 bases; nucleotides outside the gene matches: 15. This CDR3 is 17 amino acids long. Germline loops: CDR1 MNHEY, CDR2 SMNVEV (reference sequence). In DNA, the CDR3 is TGTGCCAGCATCGCCTTGGGGACAGGCAACAAGGGAAACACCATATATTTT. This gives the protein CASIALGTGNKGNTIYF.

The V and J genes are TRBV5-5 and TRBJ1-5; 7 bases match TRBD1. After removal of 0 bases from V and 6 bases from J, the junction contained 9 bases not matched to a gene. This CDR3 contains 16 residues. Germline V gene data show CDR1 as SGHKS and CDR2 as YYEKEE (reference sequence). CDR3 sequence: CASSLEGSGTVQPQHF. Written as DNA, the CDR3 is TGTGCCAGCAGCTTGGAGGGGTCAGGGACAGTTCAGCCCCAGCATTTT.

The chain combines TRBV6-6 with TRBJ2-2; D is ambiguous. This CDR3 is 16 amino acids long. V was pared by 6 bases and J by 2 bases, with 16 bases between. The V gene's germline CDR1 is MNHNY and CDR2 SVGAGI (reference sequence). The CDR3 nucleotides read TGTGCCAGCAGCTATACCGCGACACCCAACACCGGGGAGCTGTTTTTT. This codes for CASSYTATPNTGELFF.

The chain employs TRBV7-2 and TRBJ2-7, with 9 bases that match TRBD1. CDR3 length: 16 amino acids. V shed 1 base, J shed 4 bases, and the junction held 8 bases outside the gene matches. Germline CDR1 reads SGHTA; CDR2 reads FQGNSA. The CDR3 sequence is CASSLVYRTGAYEQYF. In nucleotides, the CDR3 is TGTGCCAGCAGCTTAGTTTACAGGACAGGGGCTTACGAGCAGTACTTC.

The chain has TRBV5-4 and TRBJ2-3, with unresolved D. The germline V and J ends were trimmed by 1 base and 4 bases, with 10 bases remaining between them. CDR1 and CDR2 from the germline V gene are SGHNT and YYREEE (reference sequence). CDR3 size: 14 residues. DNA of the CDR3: TGTGCCAGCAGCTTGAATTTTAGCCCAGATACGCAGTATTTT. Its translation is CASSLNFSPDTQYF.

The CDR3 bases are TGTGCCAGCAGCTTATTTGGGACTAGAGGGAGGGGAGAGCAGTACTTC. Its translation is CASSLFGTRGRGEQYF. The V and J genes are TRBV7-2 and TRBJ2-7, with TRBD2 matching 8 bases. Losses at the gene ends were 2 bases for V and 7 bases for J; bases not matched to a gene: 13. The CDR3 is made up of 16 amino acids. Germline V gene sequence: CDR1 SGHTA, CDR2 FQGNSA.

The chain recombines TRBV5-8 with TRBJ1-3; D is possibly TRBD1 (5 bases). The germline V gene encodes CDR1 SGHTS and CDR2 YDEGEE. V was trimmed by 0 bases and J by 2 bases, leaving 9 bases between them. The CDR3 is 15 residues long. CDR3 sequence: CASSLESTAGNTIYF. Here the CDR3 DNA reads TGTGCCAGCAGCTTGGAGTCGACAGCTGGAAACACCATATATTTT.

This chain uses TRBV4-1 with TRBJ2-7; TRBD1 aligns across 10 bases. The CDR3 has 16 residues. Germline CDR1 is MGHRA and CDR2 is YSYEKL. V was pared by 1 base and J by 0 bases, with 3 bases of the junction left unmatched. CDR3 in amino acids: CASSQGGTGVSYEQYF. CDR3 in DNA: TGCGCCAGCAGCCAAGGGGGGACAGGGGTCTCCTACGAGCAGTACTTC.

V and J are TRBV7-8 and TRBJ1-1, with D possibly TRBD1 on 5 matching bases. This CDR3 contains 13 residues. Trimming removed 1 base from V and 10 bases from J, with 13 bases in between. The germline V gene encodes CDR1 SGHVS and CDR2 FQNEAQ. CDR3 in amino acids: CASSLGRQGVAFF. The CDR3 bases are TGTGCCAGCAGCTTAGGTCGGCAGGGAGTAGCTTTCTTT.

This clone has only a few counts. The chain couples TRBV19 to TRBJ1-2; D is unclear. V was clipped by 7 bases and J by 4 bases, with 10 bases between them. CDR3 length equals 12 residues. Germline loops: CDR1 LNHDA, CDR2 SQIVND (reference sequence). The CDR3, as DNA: TGTGCCAGTAATCGTGTCGGCTATGGCTACACCTTC. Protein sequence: CASNRVGYGYTF.

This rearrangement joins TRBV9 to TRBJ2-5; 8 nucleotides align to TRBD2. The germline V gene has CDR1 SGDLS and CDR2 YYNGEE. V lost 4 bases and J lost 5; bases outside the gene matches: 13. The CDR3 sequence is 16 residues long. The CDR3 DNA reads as TGTGCCAGCAGCCCGACGGGAGGGAGGGCCACGGAGACCCAGTACTTC. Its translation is CASSPTGGRATETQYF.

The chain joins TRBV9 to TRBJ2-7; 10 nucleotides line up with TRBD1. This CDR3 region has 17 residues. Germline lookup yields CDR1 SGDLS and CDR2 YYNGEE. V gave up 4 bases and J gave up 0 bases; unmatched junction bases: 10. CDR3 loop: CASSLGPGTGVSYEQYF. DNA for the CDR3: TGTGCCAGCAGCCTCGGTCCCGGGACAGGGGTCTCCTACGAGCAGTACTTC.

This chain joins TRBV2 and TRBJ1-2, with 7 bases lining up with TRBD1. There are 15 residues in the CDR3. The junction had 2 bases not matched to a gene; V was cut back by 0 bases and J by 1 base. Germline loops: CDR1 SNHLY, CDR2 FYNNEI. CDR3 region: CASSEATGVNYGYTF. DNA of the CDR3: TGTGCCAGCAGTGAAGCAACAGGGGTTAACTATGGCTACACCTTC.

The CDR3 nucleotides are TGTGCCAGCAGACAAGACAGGGCTAGTTACTTC. It yields the protein CASRQDRASYF. The chain couples TRBV6-1 to TRBJ2-4; 7 nucleotides match TRBD1. CDR1 MNHNS and CDR2 SASEGT come from the germline V gene. The CDR3 is 11 amino acids. V lost 6 bases, J lost 16 bases, and 9 bases stayed unmatched.

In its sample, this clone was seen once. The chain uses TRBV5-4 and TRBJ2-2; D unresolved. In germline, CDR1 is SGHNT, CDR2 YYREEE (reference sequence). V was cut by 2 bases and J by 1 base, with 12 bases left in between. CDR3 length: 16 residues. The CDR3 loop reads CASSLQRPLNTGELFF. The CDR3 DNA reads TGTGCCAGCAGCTTACAACGGCCCCTGAACACCGGGGAGCTGTTTTTT. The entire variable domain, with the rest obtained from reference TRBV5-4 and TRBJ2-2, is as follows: ETGVTQSPTHLIKTRGQQVTLRCSSQSGHNTVSWYQQALGQGPQFIFQYYREEENGRGNFPPRFSGLQFPNYSSELNVNALELDDSALYLCASSLQRPLNTGELFFGEGSRLTVL.

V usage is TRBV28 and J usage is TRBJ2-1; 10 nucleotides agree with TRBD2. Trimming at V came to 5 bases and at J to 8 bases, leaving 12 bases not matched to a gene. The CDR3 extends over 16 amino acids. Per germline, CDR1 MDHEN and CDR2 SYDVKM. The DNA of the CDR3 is TGTGCCAGCAGTCCAAGCGGGGGGGCCCGGATTTATGAGCAGTTCTTC. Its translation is CASSPSGGARIYEQFF.

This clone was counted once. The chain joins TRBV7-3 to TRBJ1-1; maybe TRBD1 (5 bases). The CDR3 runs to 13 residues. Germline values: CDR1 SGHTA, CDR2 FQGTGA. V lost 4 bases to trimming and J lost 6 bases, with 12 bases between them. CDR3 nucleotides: TGTGCCAGCAGCTCAAGGGGAGGAGCTGAAGCTTTCTTT. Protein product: CASSSRGGAEAFF. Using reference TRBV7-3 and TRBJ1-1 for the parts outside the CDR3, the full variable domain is GAGVSQTPSNKVTEKGKYVELRCDPISGHTALYWYRQSLGQGPEFLIYFQGTGAADDSGLPNDRFFAVRPEGSVSTLKIQRTERGDSAVYLCASSSRGGAEAFFGQGTRLTVV.

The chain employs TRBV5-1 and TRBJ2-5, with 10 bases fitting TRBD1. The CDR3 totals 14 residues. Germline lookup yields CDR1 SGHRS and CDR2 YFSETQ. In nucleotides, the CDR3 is TGCGCACCCGAACCCGGGACAGGGGAAGAGACCCAGTACTTC. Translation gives CAPEPGTGEETQYF.

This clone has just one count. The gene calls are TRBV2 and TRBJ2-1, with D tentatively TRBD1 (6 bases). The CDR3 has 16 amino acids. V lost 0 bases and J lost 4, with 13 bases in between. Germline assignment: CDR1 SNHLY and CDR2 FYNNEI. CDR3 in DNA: TGTGCCAGCAGTGAAGCGGGACACTCCTATTACAATGAGCAGTTCTTC. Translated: CASSEAGHSYYNEQFF.

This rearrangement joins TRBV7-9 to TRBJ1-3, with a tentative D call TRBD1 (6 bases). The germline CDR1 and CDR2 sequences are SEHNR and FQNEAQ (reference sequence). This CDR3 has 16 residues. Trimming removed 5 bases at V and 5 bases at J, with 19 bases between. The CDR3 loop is CASSQSRRGLRNTIYF. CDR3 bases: TGTGCCAGCAGCCAAAGCCGCAGGGGCTTGAGAAACACCATATATTTT.